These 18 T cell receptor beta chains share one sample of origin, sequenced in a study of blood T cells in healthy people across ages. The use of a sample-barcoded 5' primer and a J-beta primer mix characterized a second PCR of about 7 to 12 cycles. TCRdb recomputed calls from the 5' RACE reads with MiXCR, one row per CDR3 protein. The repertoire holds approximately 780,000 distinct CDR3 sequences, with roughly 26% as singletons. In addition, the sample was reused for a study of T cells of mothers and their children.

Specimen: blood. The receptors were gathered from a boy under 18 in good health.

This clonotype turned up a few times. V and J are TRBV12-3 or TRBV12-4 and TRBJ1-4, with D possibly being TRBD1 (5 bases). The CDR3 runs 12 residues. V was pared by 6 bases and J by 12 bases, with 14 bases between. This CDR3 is CASRYTGIELFF. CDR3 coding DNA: TGTGCCAGCAGGTATACAGGAATTGAACTGTTTTTT.

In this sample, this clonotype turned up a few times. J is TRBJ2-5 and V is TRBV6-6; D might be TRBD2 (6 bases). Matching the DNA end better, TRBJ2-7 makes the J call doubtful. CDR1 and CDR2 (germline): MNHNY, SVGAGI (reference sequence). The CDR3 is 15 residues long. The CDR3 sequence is CASSQPGLSSYEQYF. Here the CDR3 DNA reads TGTGCCAGCAGTCAGCCGGGACTTAGTTCCTACGAGCAGTACTTC.

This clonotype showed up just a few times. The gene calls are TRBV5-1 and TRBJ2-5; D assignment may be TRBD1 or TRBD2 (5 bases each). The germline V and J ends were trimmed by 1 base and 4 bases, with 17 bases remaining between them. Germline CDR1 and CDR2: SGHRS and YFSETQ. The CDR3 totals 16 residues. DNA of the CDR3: TGCGCCAGCAGCTTGCGGGGCCAGCCCCAGGGAGAGACCCAGTACTTC. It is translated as CASSLRGQPQGETQYF.

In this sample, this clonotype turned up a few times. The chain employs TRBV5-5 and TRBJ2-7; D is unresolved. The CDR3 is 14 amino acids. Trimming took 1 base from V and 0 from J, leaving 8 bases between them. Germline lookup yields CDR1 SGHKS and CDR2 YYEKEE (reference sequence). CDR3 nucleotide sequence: TGTGCCAGCAGCTTGTATAGAAGCTCCTACGAGCAGTACTTC. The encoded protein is CASSLYRSSYEQYF.

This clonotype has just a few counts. CDR3 bases: TGTGCCACCAGTGATAAGGGACAGGGTAATGAAAAACTGTTTTTT. Translation: CATSDKGQGNEKLFF. V usage is TRBV24-1 and J usage is TRBJ1-4; 9 nucleotides agree with TRBD1. V shed 3 bases and J 4 bases; nucleotides not matched to a gene: 2. This CDR3 contains 15 residues. Germline CDR1 reads KGHDR; CDR2 reads SFDVKD.

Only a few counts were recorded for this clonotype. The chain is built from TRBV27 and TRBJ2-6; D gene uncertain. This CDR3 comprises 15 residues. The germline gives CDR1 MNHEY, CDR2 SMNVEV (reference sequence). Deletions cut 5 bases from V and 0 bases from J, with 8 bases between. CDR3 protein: CASSGDRSGANVLTF. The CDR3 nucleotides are TGTGCCAGCAGTGGAGACCGCTCTGGGGCCAACGTCCTGACTTTC.

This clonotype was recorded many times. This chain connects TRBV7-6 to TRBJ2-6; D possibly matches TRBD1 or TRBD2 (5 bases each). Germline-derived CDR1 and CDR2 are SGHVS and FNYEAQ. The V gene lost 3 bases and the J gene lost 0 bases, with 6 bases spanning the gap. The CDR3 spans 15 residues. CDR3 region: CASSFGTSGANVLTF. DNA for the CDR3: TGTGCCAGCAGCTTTGGGACCTCTGGGGCCAACGTCCTGACTTTC.

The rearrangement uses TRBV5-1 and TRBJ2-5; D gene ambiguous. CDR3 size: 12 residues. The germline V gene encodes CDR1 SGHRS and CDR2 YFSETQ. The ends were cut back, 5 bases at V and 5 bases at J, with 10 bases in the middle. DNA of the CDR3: TGCGCCAGCAGGTTCGGAACGGAGACCCAGTACTTC. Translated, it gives CASRFGTETQYF.

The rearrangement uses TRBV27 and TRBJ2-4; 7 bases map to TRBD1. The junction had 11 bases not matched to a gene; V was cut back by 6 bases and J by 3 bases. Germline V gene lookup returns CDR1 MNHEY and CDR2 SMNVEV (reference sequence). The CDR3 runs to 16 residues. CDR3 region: CASSSNRGLGKNIQYF. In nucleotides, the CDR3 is TGTGCCAGCAGCTCGAACAGGGGATTAGGCAAAAACATTCAGTACTTC.

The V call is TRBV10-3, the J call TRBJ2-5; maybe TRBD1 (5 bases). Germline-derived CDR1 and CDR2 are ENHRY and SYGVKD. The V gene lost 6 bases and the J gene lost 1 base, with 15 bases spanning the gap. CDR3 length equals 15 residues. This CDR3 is CAISAQGSPQETQYF. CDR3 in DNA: TGTGCCATCAGCGCCCAGGGTTCACCCCAAGAGACCCAGTACTTC.

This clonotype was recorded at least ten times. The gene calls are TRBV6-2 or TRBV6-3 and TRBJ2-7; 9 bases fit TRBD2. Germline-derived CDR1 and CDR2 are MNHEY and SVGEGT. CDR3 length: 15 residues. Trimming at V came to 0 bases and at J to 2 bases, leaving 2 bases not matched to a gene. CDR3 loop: CASSYSSGGTYEQYF. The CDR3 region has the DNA TGTGCCAGCAGTTACTCGAGCGGGGGGACCTACGAGCAGTACTTC.

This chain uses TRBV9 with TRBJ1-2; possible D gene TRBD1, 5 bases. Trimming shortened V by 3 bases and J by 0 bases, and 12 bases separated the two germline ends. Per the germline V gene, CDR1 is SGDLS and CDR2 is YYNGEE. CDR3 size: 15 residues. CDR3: CASSAWGSANYGYTF. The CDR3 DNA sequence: TGTGCCAGCAGCGCCTGGGGCAGTGCTAACTATGGCTACACCTTC.

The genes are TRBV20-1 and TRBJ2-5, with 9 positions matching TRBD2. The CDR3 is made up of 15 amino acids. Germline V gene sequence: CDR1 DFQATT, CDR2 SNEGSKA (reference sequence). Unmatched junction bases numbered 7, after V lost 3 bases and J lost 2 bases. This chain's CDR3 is CSARGLAGLQETQYF. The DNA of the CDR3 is TGCAGTGCTAGGGGGCTAGCGGGGCTACAAGAGACCCAGTACTTC.

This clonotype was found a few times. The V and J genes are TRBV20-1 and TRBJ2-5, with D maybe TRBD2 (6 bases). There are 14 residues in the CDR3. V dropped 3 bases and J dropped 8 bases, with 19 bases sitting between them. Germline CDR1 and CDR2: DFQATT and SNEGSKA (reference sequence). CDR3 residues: CSASGSGTYPTQYF. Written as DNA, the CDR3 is TGCAGTGCTAGCGGTAGCGGAACGTACCCCACCCAGTACTTC.

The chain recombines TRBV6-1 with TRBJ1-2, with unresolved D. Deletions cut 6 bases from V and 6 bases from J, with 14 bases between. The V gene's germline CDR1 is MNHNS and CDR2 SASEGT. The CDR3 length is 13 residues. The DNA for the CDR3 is TGTGCCAGCAGGACGGCGGGCAACCATGGCTACACCTTC. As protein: CASRTAGNHGYTF.

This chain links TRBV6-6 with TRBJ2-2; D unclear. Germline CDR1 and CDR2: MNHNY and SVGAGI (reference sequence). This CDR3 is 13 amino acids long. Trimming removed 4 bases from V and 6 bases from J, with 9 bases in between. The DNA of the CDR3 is TGTGCCAGCAGTTCTGGGAAGTCCGGGGAGCTGTTTTTT. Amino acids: CASSSGKSGELFF.

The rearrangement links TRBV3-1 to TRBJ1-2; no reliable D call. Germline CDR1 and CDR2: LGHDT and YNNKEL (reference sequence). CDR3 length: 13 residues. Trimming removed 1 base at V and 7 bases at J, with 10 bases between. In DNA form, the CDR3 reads TGTGCCAGCAGCCAAGGGTTCTGGGGTGGCTACACCTTC. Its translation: CASSQGFWGGYTF.

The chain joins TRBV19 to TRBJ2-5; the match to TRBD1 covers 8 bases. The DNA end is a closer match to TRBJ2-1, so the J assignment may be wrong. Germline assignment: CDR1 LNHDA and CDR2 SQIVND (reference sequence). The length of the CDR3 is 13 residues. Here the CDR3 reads CASSIAWDREQFF. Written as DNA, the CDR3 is TGTGCCAGTAGTATAGCCTGGGACAGGGAGCAGTTCTTC.